The 9 T cell receptor beta chains in this list originate from one sample, sequenced in a study of cytomegalovirus exposure and HLA in healthy donors. Some clones are missing from TCRdb's copy, which holds only in-frame ones; the method was immunoSEQ multiplex PCR. The table lists about 160,000 clones, just under 90% of them singletons, with 4.2% in the top ten. Sequenced: PBMCs. The receptors stem from a man between 18 and 35 years old in good health and CMV-seropositive.

This chain links TRBV5-6 with TRBJ2-6; tentatively, D is TRBD2 (5 bases). Germline V lookup: CDR1 SGHDT, CDR2 YYEEEE. The CDR3 runs 17 residues. Trimming took 0 bases from V and 0 from J, leaving 10 bases between them. CDR3 residues: CASSLVSGFSGANVLTF. The CDR3 DNA follows: TGTGCCAGCAGCTTGGTGTCGGGATTCTCTGGGGCCAACGTCCTGACTTTC.

This chain uses TRBV7-8 with TRBJ2-7, with 7 bases lining up with TRBD1. The CDR3 runs 15 residues. V shed 3 bases and J 4 bases; nucleotides not matched to a gene: 9. The germline V gene encodes CDR1 SGHVS and CDR2 FQNEAQ. CDR3 nucleotides: TGTGCCAGCAGCTTGAAACAGGGGACCCTTTACGAGCAGTACTTC. Its translation: CASSLKQGTLYEQYF.

V is TRBV13 and J is TRBJ2-1, with a tentative D call TRBD2 (5 bases). Germline CDR1 is PRHDT and CDR2 is FYEKMQ (reference sequence). The CDR3 has 16 amino acids. V was clipped by 5 bases and J by 6 bases, with 20 bases between them. In DNA form, the CDR3 reads TGTGCCAGCAGCCCCCCCGAGGGCTTCGGTCCCAATGAGCAGTTCTTC. It yields the protein CASSPPEGFGPNEQFF. The variable domain in full, with the rest retrieved from reference TRBV13 and TRBJ2-1, is AAGVIQSPRHLIKEKRETATLKCYPIPRHDTVYWYQQGPGQDPQFLISFYEKMQSDKGSIPDRFSAQQFSDYHSELNMSSLELGDSALYFCASSPPEGFGPNEQFFGPGTRLTVL.

The rearrangement uses TRBV27 and TRBJ2-5; 10 bases fit TRBD2. V shed 0 bases and J 1 base; nucleotides not matched to a gene: 11. The CDR3 spans 19 residues. CDR1 is MNHEY and CDR2 is SMNVEV in the germline V gene (reference sequence). The DNA of the CDR3 is TGTGCCAGCAGTTTATCCACCCCCGCTAGCGGGAGAGGCCAAGAGACCCAGTACTTC. Translating it yields CASSLSTPASGRGQETQYF.

The chain links TRBV13 to TRBJ2-1; 8 bases line up with TRBD2. V shed 2 bases and J 12 bases; nucleotides not matched to a gene: 3. The CDR3 is made up of 12 amino acids. The germline V gene encodes CDR1 PRHDT and CDR2 FYEKMQ (reference sequence). The CDR3, as DNA: TGTGCCAGCAGCTTAAGGGCGGGAGGGCAGTTCTTC. Protein sequence: CASSLRAGGQFF.

This rearrangement joins TRBV5-4 to TRBJ2-7; 11 nucleotides align to TRBD2. CDR1 SGHNT and CDR2 YYREEE come from the germline V gene (reference sequence). The CDR3 has 15 amino acids. V lost 4 bases and J lost 2; bases outside the gene matches: 5. DNA for the CDR3: TGTGCCAGCAGCGCGGGGACTAGCGGTCCCTACGAGCAGTACTTC. Amino acids: CASSAGTSGPYEQYF.

In nucleotides, the CDR3 is TGTGCCAGCAGTGGATCTAGCGGGAGCGGTCCAGATACGCAGTATTTT. Translation gives CASSGSSGSGPDTQYF. V gene TRBV28 combines with J gene TRBJ2-3, with 10 bases aligning to TRBD2. CDR1 is MDHEN, CDR2 SYDVKM, per germline. Germline trimming cut 5 bases from V and 4 bases from J; bases unmatched to any gene: 9. CDR3 length: 16 amino acids.

Of note for this clone: A junction end diverges from the germline sequence, so it may reflect a read error. The rearrangement links TRBV7-7 to TRBJ2-2; D gene unclear. This CDR3 comprises 12 residues. Germline CDR1 and CDR2: SSHAT and FNYEAQ (reference sequence). Here the CDR3 DNA reads TGTGCTAGCAGCTCGAGCACCGGGGAGCTGTTTTTT. It encodes CASSSSTGELFF. The full variable domain, completed using reference TRBV7-7 and TRBJ2-2, is GAGVSQSPRYKVTKRGQDVTLRCDPISSHATLYWYQQALGQGPEFLTYFNYEAQPDKSGLPSDRFSAERPEGSISTLTIQRTEQRDSAMYRCASSSSTGELFFGEGSRLTVL.

The chain carries TRBV2 and TRBJ2-7; possible D gene TRBD1, 5 bases. CDR1 is SNHLY, CDR2 FYNNEI, per germline. CDR3 size: 12 residues. CDR3 protein: CASRLGEGEQYF. The CDR3 DNA reads TGTGCATCGAGGCTAGGGGAAGGGGAGCAGTACTTC.